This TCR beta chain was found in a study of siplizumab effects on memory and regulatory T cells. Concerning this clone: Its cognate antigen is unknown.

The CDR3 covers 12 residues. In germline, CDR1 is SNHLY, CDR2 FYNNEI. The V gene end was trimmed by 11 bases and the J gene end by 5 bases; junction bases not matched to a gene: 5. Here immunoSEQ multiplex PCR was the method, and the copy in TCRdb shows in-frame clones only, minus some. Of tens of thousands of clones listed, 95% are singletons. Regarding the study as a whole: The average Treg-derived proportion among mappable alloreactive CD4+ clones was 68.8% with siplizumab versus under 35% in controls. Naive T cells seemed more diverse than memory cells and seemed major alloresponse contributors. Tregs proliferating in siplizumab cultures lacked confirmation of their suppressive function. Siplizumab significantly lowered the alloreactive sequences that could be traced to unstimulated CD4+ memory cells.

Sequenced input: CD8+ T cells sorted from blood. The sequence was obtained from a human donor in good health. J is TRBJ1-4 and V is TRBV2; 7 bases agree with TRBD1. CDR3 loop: CAGRTGNEKLFF. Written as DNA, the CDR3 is TGTGCCGGGAGGACAGGAAATGAAAAACTGTTTTTT.